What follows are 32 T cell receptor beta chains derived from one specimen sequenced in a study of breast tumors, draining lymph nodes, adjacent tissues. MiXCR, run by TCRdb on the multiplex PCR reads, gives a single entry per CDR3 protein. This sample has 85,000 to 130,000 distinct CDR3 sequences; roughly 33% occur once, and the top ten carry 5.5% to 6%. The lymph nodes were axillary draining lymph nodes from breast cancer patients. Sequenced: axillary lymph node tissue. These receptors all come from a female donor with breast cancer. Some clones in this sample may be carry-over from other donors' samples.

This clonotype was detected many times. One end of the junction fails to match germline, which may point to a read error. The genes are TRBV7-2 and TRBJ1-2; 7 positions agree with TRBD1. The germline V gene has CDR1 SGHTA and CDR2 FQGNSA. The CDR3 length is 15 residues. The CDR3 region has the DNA TGTGCCAGCAGCCCTAAGACAGGGTTTGGCTATGGCTACCCCTTC. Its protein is CASSPKTGFGYGYPF.

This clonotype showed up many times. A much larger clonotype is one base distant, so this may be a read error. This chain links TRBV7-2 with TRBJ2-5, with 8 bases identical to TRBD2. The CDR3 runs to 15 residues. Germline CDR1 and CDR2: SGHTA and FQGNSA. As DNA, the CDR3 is TGTGCCAGCAGCTTAGTAGGGGGGGAGCGGGGGAAGCAACACTTC. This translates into CASSLVGGERGKQHF.

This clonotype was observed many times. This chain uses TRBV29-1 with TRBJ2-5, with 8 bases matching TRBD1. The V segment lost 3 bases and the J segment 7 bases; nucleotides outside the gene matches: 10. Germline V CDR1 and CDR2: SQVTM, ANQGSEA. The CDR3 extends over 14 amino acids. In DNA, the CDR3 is TGCAGCGTTGATAATACAGGGGGGACTGGGACCCAGTACTTC. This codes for CSVDNTGGTGTQYF.

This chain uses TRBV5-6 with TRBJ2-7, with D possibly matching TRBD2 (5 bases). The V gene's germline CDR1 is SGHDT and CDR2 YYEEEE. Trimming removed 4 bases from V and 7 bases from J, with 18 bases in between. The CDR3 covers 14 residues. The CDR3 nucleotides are TGTGCCAGCAGCGTCTTCTTCGACCAGCGGGAGCAGTACTTC. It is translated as CASSVFFDQREQYF.

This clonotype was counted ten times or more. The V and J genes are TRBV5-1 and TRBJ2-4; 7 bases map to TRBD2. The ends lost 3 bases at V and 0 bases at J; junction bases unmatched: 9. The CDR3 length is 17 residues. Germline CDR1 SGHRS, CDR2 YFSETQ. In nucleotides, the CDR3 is TGCGCCAGCAGCTCTAATCGGGGGGAACTAGCCAAAAACATTCAGTACTTC. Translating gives CASSSNRGELAKNIQYF. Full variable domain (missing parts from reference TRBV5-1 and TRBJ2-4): KAGVTQTPRYLIKTRGQQVTLSCSPISGHRSVSWYQQTPGQGLQFLFEYFSETQRNKGNFPGRFSGRQFSNSRSEMNVSTLELGDSALYLCASSSNRGELAKNIQYFGAGTRLSVL.

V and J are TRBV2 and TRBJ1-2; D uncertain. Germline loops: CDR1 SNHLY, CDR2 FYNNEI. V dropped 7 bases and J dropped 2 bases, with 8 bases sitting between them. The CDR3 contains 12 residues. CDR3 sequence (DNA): TGTGCCAGCACAAGAGAAAACTATGGCTACACCTTC. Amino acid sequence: CASTRENYGYTF.

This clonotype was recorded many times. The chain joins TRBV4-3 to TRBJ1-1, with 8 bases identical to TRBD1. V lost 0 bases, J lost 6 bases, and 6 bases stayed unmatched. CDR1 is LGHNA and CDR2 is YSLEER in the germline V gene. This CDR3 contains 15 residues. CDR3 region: CASSQDPQGAAEAFF. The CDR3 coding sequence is TGCGCCAGCAGCCAAGATCCCCAGGGGGCGGCTGAAGCTTTCTTT.

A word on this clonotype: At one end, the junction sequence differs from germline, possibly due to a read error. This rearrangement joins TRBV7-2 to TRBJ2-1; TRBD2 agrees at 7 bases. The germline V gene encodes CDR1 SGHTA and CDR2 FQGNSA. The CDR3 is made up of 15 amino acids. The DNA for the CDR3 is TGTGCCAGCAGCTTAGCTGCGGGGGAAGCCTACGAGCAGCTCTTC. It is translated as CASSLAAGEAYEQLF.

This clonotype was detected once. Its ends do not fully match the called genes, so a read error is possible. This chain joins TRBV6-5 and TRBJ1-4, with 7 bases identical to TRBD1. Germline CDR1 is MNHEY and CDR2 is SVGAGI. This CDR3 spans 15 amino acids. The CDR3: CASSPRTGPNERLFF. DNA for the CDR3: TGCGCCAGCAGTCCAAGGACAGGACCTAATGAAAGACTGTTTTTT.

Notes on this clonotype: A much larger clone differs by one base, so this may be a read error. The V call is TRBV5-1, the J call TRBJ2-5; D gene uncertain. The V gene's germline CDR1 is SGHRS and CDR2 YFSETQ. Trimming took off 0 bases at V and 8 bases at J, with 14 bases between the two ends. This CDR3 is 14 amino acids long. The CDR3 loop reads CASSLVQVQGTQYF. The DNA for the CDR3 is TGCGCCAGCAGCTTGGTACAAGTCCAAGGCACCCAGTACTTC.

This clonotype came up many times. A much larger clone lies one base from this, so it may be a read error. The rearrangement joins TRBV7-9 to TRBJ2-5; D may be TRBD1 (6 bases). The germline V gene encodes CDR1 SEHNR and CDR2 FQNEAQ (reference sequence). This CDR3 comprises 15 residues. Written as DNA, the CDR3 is TGTGCCAGCAGCCACCGGGACAAAAGTCAAGAGACCCAGCACTTC. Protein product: CASSHRDKSQETQHF.

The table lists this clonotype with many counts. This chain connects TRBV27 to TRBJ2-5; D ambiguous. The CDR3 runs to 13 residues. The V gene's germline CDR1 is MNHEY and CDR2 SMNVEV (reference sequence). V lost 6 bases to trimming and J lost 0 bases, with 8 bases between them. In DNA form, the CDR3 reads TGTGCCAGCAGGGACGGTCACCAAGAGACCCAGTACTTC. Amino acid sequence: CASRDGHQETQYF.

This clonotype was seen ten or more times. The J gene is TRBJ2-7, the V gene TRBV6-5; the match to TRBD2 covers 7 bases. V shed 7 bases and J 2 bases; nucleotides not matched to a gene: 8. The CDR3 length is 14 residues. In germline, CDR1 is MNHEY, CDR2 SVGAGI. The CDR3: CASTGGRMAYEQYF. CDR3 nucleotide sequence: TGTGCCAGCACTGGCGGGAGAATGGCCTACGAGCAGTACTTC.

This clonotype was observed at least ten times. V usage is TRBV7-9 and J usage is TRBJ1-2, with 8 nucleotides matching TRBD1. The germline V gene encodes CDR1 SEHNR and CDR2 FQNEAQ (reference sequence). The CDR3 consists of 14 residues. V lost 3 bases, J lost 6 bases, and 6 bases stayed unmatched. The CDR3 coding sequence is TGTGCCAGCAGCTTCGAACTGACAGGGGATGGCTACACCTTC. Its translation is CASSFELTGDGYTF.

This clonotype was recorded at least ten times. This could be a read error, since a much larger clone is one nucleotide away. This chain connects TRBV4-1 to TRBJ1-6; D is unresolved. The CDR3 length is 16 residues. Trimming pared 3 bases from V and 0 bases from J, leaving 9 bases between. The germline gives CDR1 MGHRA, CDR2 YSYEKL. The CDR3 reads CASSQGPSSYNSPLHF. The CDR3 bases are TGCGCCAGCAGCCAGGGCCCGAGCTCCTATAATTCACCCCTCCACTTT.

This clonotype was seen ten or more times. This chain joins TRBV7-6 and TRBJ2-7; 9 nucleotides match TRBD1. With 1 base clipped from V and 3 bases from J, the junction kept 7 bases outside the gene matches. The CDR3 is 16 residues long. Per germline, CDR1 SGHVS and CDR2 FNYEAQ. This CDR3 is CASSLGPGQGIYEQYF. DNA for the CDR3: TGTGCCAGCAGCTTAGGACCGGGACAGGGTATCTACGAGCAGTACTTC.

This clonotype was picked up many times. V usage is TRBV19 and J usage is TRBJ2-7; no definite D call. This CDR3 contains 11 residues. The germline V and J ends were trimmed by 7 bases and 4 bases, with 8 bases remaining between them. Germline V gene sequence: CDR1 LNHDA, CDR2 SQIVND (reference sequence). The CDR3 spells CASILRYEQYF. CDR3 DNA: TGTGCCAGTATTCTGAGGTACGAGCAGTACTTC.

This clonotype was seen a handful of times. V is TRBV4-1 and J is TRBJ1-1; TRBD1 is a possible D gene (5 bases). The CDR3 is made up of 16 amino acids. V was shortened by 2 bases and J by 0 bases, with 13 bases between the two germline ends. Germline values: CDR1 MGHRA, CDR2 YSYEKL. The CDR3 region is CASSQHRQILNTEAFF. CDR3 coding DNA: TGCGCCAGCAGCCAACATAGACAGATCCTGAACACTGAAGCTTTCTTT.

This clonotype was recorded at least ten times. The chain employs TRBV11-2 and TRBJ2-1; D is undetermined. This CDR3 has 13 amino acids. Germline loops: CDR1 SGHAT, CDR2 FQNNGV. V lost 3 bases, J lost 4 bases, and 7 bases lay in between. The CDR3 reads CASSLNGYNEQFF. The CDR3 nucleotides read TGTGCCAGCAGCTTGAACGGATACAATGAGCAGTTCTTC.

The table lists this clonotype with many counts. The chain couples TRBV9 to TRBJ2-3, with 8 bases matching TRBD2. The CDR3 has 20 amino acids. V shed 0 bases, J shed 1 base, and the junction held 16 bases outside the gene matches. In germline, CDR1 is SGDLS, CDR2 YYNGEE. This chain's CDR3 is CASSVGGLAGLGGGTDTQYF. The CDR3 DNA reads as TGTGCCAGCAGCGTAGGAGGTTTAGCGGGGTTAGGGGGTGGCACAGATACGCAGTATTTT.

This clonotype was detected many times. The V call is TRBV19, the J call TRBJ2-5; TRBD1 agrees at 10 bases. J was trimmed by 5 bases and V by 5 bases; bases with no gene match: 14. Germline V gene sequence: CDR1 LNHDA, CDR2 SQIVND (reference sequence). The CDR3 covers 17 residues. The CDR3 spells CASSSRRQGARVETQYF. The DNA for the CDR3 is TGTGCCAGTAGTTCCCGACGACAGGGGGCGCGAGTGGAGACCCAGTACTTC.

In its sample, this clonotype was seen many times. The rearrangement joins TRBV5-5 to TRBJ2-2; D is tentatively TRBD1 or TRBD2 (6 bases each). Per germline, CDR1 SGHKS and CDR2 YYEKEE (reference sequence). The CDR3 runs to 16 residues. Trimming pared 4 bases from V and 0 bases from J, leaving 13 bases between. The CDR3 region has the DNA TGTGCCAGCAGCCCCCGGGGGCCAGCGAACACCGGGGAGCTGTTTTTT. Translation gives CASSPRGPANTGELFF.

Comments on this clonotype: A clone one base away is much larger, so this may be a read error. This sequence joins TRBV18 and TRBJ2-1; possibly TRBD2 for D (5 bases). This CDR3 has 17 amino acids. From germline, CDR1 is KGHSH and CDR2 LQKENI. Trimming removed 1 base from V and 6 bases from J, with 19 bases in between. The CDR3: CASSPRLPGRPGNEQFF. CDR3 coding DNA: TGTGCCAGCTCACCACGGCTTCCTGGGAGACCCGGCAATGAGCAGTTCTTC.

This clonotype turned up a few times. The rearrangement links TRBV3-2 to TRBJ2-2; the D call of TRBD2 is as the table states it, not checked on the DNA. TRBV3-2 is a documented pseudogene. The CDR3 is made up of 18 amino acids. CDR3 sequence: CASSQEGLAGGQTGELFF. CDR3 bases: TGTGCCAGCAGCCAAGAGGGACTAGCGGGGGGGCAAACCGGGGAGCTGTTTTTT.

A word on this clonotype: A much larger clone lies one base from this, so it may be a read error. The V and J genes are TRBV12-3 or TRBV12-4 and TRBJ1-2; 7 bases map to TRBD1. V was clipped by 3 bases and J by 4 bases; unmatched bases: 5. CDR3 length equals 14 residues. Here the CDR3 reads CASSFPGQVYGYTF. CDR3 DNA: TGTGCCAGCAGTTTCCCAGGACAGGTCTATGGCTACACCTTC.

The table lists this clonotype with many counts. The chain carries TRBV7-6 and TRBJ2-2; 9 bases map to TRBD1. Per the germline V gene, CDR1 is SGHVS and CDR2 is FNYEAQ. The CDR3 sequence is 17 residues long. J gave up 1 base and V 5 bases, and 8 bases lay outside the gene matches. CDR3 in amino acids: CASSPAPGQGNTGELFF. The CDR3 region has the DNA TGTGCCAGCAGCCCGGCACCGGGACAGGGGAACACCGGGGAGCTGTTTTTT.

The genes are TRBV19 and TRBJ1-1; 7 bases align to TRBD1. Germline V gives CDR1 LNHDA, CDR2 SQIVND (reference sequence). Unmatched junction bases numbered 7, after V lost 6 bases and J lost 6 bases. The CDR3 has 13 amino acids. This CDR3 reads CASRIGTAPEAFF. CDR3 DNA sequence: TGTGCCAGTAGGATTGGGACAGCCCCTGAAGCTTTCTTT.

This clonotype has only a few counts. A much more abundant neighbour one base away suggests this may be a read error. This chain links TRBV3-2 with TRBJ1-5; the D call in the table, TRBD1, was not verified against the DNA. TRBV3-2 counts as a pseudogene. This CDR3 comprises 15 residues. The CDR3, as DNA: TGTGCCAGCAGCCACAAGGGGGATGGCAGTCAGCCCCAGCATTTT. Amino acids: CASSHKGDGSQPQHF.

This CDR3 is CASSQRDRGQFGTEAFF. CDR3 nucleotide sequence: TGTGCCAGCAGCCAAAGGGACAGGGGGCAATTCGGCACTGAAGCTTTCTTT. The chain recombines TRBV14 with TRBJ1-1, with 12 bases matching TRBD1. There are 17 residues in the CDR3. The V segment lost 2 bases and the J segment 4 bases; nucleotides outside the gene matches: 8. From germline, CDR1 is SGHDN and CDR2 FVKESK.

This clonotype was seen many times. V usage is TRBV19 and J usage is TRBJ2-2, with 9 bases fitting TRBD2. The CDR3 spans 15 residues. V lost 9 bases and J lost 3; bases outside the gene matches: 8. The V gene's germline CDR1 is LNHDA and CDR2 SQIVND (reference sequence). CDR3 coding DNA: TGTGCCAGCGCTTTAGCGGGGGCAGACACCGGGGAGCTGTTTTTT. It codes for CASALAGADTGELFF.

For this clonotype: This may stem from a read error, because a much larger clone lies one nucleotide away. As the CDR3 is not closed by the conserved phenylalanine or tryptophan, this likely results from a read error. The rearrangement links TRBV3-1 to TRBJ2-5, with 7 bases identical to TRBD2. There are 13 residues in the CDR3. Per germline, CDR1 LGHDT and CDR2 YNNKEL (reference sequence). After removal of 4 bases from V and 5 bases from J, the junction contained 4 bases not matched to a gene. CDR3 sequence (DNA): TGTGCCAGCAGCCGGGCGGGAGCTGAGACCCAGTACTCC. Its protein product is CASSRAGAETQYS.

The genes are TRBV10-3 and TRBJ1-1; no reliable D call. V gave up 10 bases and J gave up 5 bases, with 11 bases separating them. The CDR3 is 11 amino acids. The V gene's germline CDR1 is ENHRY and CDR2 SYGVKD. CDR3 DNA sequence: TGTGCCACCGATCTTCTAACTGAAGCTTTCTTT. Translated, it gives CATDLLTEAFF.